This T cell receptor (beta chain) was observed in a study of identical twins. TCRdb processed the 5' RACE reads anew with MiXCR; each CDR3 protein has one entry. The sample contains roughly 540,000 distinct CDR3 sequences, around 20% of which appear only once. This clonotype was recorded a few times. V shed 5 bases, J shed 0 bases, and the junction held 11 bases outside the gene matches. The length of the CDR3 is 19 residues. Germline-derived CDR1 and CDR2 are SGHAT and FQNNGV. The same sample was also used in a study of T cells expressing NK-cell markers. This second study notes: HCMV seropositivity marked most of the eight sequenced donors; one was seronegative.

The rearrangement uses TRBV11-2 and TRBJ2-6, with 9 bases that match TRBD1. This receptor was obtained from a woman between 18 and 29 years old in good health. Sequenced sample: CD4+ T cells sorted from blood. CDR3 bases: TGTGCCAGCAGCCCCAGAAGGGGACAGGGCGTCTCTGGGGCCAACGTCCTGACTTTC. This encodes CASSPRRGQGVSGANVLTF. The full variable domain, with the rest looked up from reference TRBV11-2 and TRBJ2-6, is EAGVAQSPRYKIIEKRQSVAFWCNPISGHATLYWYQQILGQGPKLLIQFQNNGVVDDSQLPKDRFSAERLKGVDSTLKIQPAKLEDSAVYLCASSPRRGQGVSGANVLTFGAGSRLTVL.